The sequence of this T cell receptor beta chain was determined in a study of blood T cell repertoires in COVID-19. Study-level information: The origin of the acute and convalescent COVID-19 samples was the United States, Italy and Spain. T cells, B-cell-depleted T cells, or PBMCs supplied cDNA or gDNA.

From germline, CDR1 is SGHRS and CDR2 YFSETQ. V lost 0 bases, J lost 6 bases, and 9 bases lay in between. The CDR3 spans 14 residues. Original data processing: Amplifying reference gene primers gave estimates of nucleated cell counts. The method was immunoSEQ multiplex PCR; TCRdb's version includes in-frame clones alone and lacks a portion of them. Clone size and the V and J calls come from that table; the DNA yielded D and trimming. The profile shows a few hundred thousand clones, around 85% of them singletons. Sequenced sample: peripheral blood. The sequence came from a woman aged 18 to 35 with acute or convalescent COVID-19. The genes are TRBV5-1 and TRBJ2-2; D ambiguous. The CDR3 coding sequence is TGCGCCAGCAGCTTGGATTCCGAGGCCGGGGAGCTGTTTTTT. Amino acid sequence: CASSLDSEAGELFF.